This T cell receptor beta chain was obtained from a study of T cells after somatic rescue of genetic block. Profiled with immunoSEQ multiplex PCR; TCRdb holds only in-frame clones, not every one. Among roughly 110,000 clones listed, around 90% were seen once. The CDR3 totals 14 residues. Trimming took off 0 bases at V and 3 bases at J, with 6 bases between the two ends. Germline loops: CDR1 MNHEY, CDR2 SVGAGI. The receptor's source is a woman aged 18-30 years. The sample consisted of peripheral blood mononuclear cells (PBMCs). The V and J genes are TRBV6-5 and TRBJ1-5; D gene unclear. CDR3 loop: CASSYSYPNQPQHF. CDR3 nucleotide sequence: TGTGCCAGCAGTTACTCTTATCCCAATCAGCCCCAGCATTTT.